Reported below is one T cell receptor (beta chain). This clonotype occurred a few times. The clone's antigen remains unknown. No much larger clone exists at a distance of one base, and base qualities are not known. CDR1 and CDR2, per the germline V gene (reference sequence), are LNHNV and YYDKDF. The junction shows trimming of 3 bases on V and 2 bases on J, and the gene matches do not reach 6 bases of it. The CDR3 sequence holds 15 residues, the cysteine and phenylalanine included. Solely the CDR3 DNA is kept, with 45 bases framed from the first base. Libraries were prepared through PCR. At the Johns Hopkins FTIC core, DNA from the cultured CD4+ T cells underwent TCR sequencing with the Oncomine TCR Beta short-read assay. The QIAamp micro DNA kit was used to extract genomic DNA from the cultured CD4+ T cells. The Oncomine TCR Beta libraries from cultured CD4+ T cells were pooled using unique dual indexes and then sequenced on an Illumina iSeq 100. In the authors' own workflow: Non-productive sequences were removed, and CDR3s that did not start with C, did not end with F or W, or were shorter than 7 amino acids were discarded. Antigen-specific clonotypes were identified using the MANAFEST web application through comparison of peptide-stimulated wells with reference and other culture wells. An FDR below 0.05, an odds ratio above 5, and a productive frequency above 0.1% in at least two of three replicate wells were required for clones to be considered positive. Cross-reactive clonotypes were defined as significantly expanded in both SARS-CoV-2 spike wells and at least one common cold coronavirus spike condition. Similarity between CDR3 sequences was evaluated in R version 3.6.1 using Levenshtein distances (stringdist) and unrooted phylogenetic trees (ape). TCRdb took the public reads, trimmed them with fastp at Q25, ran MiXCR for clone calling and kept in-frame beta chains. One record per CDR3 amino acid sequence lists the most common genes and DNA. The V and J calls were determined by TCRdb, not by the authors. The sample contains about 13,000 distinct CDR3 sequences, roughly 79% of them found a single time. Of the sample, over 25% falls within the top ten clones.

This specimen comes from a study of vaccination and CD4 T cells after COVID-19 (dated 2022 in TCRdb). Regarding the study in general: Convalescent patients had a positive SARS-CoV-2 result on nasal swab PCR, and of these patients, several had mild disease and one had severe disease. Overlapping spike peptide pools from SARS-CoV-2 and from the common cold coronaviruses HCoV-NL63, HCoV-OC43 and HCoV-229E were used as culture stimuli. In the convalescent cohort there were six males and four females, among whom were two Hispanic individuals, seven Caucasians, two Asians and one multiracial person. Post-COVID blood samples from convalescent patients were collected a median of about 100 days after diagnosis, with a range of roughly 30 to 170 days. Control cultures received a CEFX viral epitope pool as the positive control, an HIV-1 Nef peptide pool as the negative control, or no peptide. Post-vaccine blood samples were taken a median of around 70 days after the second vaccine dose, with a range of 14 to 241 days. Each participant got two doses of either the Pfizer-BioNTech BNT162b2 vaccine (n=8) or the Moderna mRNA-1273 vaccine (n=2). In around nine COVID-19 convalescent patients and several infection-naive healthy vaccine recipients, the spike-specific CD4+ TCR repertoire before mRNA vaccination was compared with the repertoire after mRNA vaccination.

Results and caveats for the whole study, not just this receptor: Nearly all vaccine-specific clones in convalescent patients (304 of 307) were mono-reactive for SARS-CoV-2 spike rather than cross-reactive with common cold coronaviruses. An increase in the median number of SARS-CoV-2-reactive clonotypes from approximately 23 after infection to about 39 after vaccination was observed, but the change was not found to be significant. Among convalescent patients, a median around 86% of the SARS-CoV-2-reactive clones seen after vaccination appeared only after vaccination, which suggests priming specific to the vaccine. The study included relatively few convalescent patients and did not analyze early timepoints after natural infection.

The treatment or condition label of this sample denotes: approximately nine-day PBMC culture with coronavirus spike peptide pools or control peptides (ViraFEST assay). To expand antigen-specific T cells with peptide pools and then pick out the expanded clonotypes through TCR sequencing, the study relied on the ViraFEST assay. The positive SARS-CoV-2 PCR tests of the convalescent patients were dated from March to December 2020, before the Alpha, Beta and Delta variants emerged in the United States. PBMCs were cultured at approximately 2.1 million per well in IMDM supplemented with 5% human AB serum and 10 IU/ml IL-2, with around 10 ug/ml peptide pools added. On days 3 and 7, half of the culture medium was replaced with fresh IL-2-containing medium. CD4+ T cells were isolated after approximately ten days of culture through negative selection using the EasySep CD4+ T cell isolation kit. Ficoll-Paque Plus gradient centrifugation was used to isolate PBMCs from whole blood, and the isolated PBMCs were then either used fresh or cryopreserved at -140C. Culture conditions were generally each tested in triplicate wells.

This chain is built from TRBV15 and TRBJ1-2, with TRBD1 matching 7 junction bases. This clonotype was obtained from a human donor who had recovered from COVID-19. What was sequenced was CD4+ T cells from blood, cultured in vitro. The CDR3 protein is CATSSSSTGNYGYTF. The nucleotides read TGTGCCACCAGCAGTTCCTCGACAGGGAACTATGGCTACACCTTC.